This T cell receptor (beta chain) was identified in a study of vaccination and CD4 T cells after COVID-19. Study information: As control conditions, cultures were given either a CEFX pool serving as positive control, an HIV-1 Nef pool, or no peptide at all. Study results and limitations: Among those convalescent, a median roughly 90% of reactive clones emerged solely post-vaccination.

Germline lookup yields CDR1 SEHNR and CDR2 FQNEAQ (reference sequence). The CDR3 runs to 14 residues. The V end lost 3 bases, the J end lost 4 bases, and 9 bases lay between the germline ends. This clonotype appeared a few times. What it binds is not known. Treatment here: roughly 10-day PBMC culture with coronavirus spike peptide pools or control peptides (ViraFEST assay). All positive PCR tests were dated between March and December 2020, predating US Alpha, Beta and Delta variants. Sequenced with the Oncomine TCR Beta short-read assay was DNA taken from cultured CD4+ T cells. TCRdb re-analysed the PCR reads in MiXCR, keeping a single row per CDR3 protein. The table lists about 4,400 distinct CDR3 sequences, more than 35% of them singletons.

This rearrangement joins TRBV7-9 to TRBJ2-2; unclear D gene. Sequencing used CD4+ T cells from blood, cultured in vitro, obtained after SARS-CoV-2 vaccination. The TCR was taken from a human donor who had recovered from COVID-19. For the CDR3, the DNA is TGTGCCAGCAGCTTTACGGGCGTCACCGGGGAGCTGTTTTTT. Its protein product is CASSFTGVTGELFF.